One sample yielded the 15 T cell receptor beta chains listed below, sequenced in a study of cytomegalovirus exposure and HLA in healthy donors. In the PCR, 60 Vbeta and 13 Jbeta primers were used. The method was immunoSEQ multiplex PCR; TCRdb's version includes in-frame clones alone and lacks a portion of them. The sample includes about 150,000 clones, about 74% seen only once; the top ten take roughly 1.8%. Material for sequencing was PBMCs. The receptors were gathered from a woman between 40 and 55 years old in good health and CMV-seronegative.

V is TRBV10-1 and J is TRBJ2-2, with D perhaps matching TRBD1 (6 bases). CDR3 length equals 15 residues. Germline CDR1 and CDR2: WNHNN and SYGVQD (reference sequence). The V gene lost 0 bases and the J gene lost 4 bases, with 9 bases spanning the gap. The DNA for the CDR3 is TGCGCCAGCAGTGAGTCGGGACAAACCACCGGGGAGCTGTTTTTT. Encoded protein: CASSESGQTTGELFF.

A few counts support this clone. The V call is TRBV6-1, the J call TRBJ1-3; 7 bases map to TRBD1. CDR1 MNHNS and CDR2 SASEGT come from the germline V gene. J gave up 2 bases and V 2 bases, and 6 bases lay outside the gene matches. The CDR3 has 16 residues. CDR3: CASSETLQGAGNTIYF. CDR3 in DNA: TGTGCCAGCAGTGAAACCCTCCAGGGGGCTGGAAACACCATATATTTT.

This clone was detected only once. This chain uses TRBV7-9 with TRBJ1-3; possible D gene TRBD1, 6 bases. The germline CDR1 and CDR2 sequences are SEHNR and FQNEAQ (reference sequence). Trimming took off 4 bases at V and 5 bases at J, with 15 bases between the two ends. The CDR3 runs to 15 residues. CDR3 coding DNA: TGTGCCAGCAGCTCTGGAAGGGGGGGGAGAAACACCATATATTTT. Its protein is CASSSGRGGRNTIYF.

This rearrangement joins TRBV6-1 to TRBJ2-7, with 7 bases matching TRBD2. The J segment lost 2 bases and the V segment lost 3 bases, leaving 13 bases of the junction unmatched. The CDR3 loop spans 17 amino acids. The germline V gene encodes CDR1 MNHNS and CDR2 SASEGT. The CDR3 nucleotides read TGTGCCAGCAGTGATGCCATGGTATTGGGAGGGACCTACGAGCAGTACTTC. Translating gives CASSDAMVLGGTYEQYF.

V is TRBV19 and J is TRBJ2-7, with 8 bases fitting TRBD2. CDR1 and CDR2 (germline): LNHDA, SQIVND (reference sequence). Trimming cost V 6 bases and J 5 bases; bases outside gene matches: 12. The CDR3 runs to 15 residues. The chain's CDR3 is CASSPPAGVGDEQYF. Written as DNA, the CDR3 is TGTGCCAGTAGCCCCCCAGCGGGAGTGGGCGACGAGCAGTACTTC.

The chain couples TRBV11-3 to TRBJ2-1; 10 bases map to TRBD2. Trimming removed 6 bases from V and 6 bases from J; junction bases left unmatched: 8. Germline CDR1 is SGHNT and CDR2 is YENEEA. The CDR3 sequence is 15 residues long. The CDR3 loop reads CASSFGTSVINEQFF. Here the CDR3 DNA reads TGTGCCAGCAGTTTCGGGACTAGCGTCATCAATGAGCAGTTCTTC. Based on the CDR3 plus reference TRBV11-3 and TRBJ2-1, the full variable domain is EAGVVQSPRYKIIEKKQPVAFWCNPISGHNTLYWYLQNLGQGPELLIRYENEEAVDDSQLPKDRFSAERLKGVDSTLKIQPAELGDSAVYLCASSFGTSVINEQFFGPGTRLTVL.

V usage is TRBV5-1 and J usage is TRBJ2-1; 7 bases align to TRBD1. From germline, CDR1 is SGHRS and CDR2 YFSETQ. V gave up 0 bases and J gave up 2 bases; unmatched junction bases: 5. CDR3 length equals 16 residues. CDR3 amino acids: CASSLDGTEAYNEQFF. The CDR3 coding sequence is TGCGCCAGCAGCTTGGACGGGACAGAGGCCTACAATGAGCAGTTCTTC.

This rearrangement joins TRBV30 to TRBJ1-2; maybe TRBD1 (5 bases). The germline V gene has CDR1 GTSNPN and CDR2 SVGIG (reference sequence). This CDR3 comprises 15 residues. Trimming took off 5 bases at V and 5 bases at J, with 21 bases between the two ends. DNA for the CDR3: TGTGCCTGGCGCCCTTCAGGGATGGTGAGGTATGGCTACACCTTC. It yields the protein CAWRPSGMVRYGYTF.

V usage is TRBV5-6 and J usage is TRBJ2-5, with D possibly matching TRBD2 (5 bases). Trimming left V 1 base short and J 13 bases short, with 17 bases between. This CDR3 has 13 residues. CDR1 is SGHDT and CDR2 is YYEEEE in the germline V gene. CDR3 bases: TGTGCCAGCAGCTTGTCTAGCACCTACGAGCGGTACTTC. It specifies CASSLSSTYERYF.

The J gene is TRBJ1-5, the V gene TRBV19; perhaps TRBD1 as D (5 bases). The CDR3 is 15 amino acids. V was pared by 7 bases and J by 6 bases, with 19 bases between. Germline V gene data show CDR1 as LNHDA and CDR2 as SQIVND (reference sequence). DNA of the CDR3: TGTGCCAGTACCGCCCAGGTCGGGGGAGGTCAGCCCCAGCATTTT. It codes for CASTAQVGGGQPQHF.

For the CDR3, the DNA is TGTGCCAGCAGTTACTCAGGACAGGGATTATCCTACGAGCAGTACTTC. It yields the protein CASSYSGQGLSYEQYF. The genes are TRBV6-5 and TRBJ2-7, with 8 bases lining up with TRBD1. CDR1 is MNHEY and CDR2 is SVGAGI in the germline V gene. CDR3 size: 16 residues. Trimming cost V 0 bases and J 1 base; bases outside gene matches: 5.

DNA of the CDR3: TGCGCCAGCAGCCCGAGGGACAGAGCTAACTATGGCTACACCTTC. This gives the protein CASSPRDRANYGYTF. The rearrangement uses TRBV5-1 and TRBJ1-2; 7 bases align to TRBD1. Germline values: CDR1 SGHRS, CDR2 YFSETQ. The CDR3 covers 15 residues. J lost 0 bases, V lost 4 bases, and 6 bases had no gene match. Together with reference TRBV5-1 and TRBJ1-2, the CDR3 gives the full variable domain: KAGVTQTPRYLIKTRGQQVTLSCSPISGHRSVSWYQQTPGQGLQFLFEYFSETQRNKGNFPGRFSGRQFSNSRSEMNVSTLELGDSALYLCASSPRDRANYGYTFGSGTRLTVV.

The gene calls are TRBV2 and TRBJ2-2; D might be TRBD1 (7 bases). V dropped 7 bases and J dropped 5 bases, with 23 bases sitting between them. The CDR3 runs to 17 residues. CDR1 SNHLY and CDR2 FYNNEI come from the germline V gene. The CDR3 nucleotides read TGTGCCAGCATCAAGAGGGGGTCAGGGGGAGGTACCGGGGAGCTGTTTTTT. Its translation: CASIKRGSGGGTGELFF.

The genes are TRBV6-1 and TRBJ1-2; D not resolved. The germline V gene has CDR1 MNHNS and CDR2 SASEGT. V was pared by 3 bases and J by 4 bases, with 15 bases between. This CDR3 has 15 residues. CDR3 DNA: TGTGCCAGCAGTGACCTGGTGCGGCTGTCCTATGGCTACACCTTC. It yields the protein CASSDLVRLSYGYTF.

V usage is TRBV5-1 and J usage is TRBJ1-1; D possibly corresponds to TRBD1 (5 bases). The CDR3 is made up of 14 amino acids. Trimming shortened V by 0 bases and J by 4 bases, and 10 bases separated the two germline ends. CDR1 is SGHRS and CDR2 is YFSETQ in the germline V gene. CDR3: CASSLAPDSTEAFF. The CDR3 bases are TGCGCCAGCAGCTTGGCCCCAGACAGCACTGAAGCTTTCTTT.